This T cell receptor beta chain was recorded in a study of technical replicates of blood from a handful of donors. Assay used: immunoSEQ multiplex PCR; TCRdb lists only in-frame clones, some missing. The sample carries under 90,000 clones, roughly 93% recorded once. The CDR3 is made up of 14 amino acids. Germline V gene sequence: CDR1 SGHDT, CDR2 YYEEEE. The V and J ends lost 0 bases and 8 bases respectively, with 14 bases between them. Sequences were obtained from T cells isolated from PBMCs. This sequence joins TRBV5-6 and TRBJ1-2; TRBD1 might be the D (5 bases). This clonotype was obtained from a human donor in good health. CDR3 DNA: TGTGCCAGCAGCTTGGCCTCAGGGTTTGGAGGCTACACCTTC. Its protein is CASSLASGFGGYTF.